The clone carrying this T cell receptor beta chain was seen ten or more times. The antigen is undetermined. Trimming took 0 bases from V and 5 from J, leaving 14 bases between them. Germline CDR1 SGDLS, CDR2 YYNGEE. This CDR3 is 15 amino acids long. Stated treatment: oral pan-JAK inhibitor, 5-10 mg twice daily. Sampling of alopecia areata patients yielded lesional scalp punch biopsies as well as peripheral blood. The sample belongs to a study of CD8+ T cells in alopecia areata. Study background: Those treated were given oral tofacitinib at 5 to 10 mg twice daily. Severity scores in treated patients reflected the percentage of scalp affected.

The sequencing template was cDNA reverse transcribed from extracted RNA. The repertoire was sequenced with immunoSEQ multiplex PCR; TCRdb's copy has only in-frame clones and lacks some. The sample contains some 200,000 clones, less than 75% of which appear only once. Overall study results and limits: Many expanded lesional clones remained in scalp and blood on tofacitinib.

This clonotype originated in a human donor with alopecia areata. The V call is TRBV9, the J call TRBJ2-5; D perhaps matches TRBD1 (6 bases). This specimen consisted of CD4+ T cells sorted from blood, obtained at week 4, from a patient treated with tofacitinib. CDR3 nucleotides: TGTGCCAGCAGCGTAGCTACGAGGGGGAGCGAGACCCAGTACTTC. It translates to CASSVATRGSETQYF.